The next 10 T cell receptor beta chains were all read from a single sample in a study of blood T cell repertoires in COVID-19. The data were produced by immunoSEQ multiplex PCR, yet TCRdb's version contains in-frame clones alone and is incomplete. The sample holds around 100,000 clones; just under 90% are singletons and the top ten take 4% to 5.5%. The sequencing input was peripheral blood. The receptors were gathered from a woman aged 50 to 65 with acute or convalescent COVID-19.

This clone was seen a single time. V is TRBV3-1 (or the pseudogene TRBV3-2) and J is TRBJ2-1, with 7 positions matching TRBD2. This CDR3 region has 15 residues. V shed 4 bases, J shed 0 bases, and the junction held 3 bases outside the gene matches. The germline CDR1 and CDR2 sequences are LGHDT and YNNKEL (reference sequence). CDR3 residues: CASSRAGSSYNEQFF. CDR3 DNA: TGTGCCAGCAGCCGAGCGGGGAGCTCCTACAATGAGCAGTTCTTC.

The table lists this clone with a few counts. CDR3 region: CASSETGGAQGNTIYF. The CDR3 DNA reads as TGTGCCAGCAGTGAGACAGGGGGCGCGCAGGGAAACACCATATATTTT. V gene TRBV6-1 combines with J gene TRBJ1-3, with TRBD1 matching over 10 bases. With 3 bases clipped from V and 4 bases from J, the junction kept 6 bases outside the gene matches. The CDR3 has 16 residues. Looked up from germline, CDR1 is MNHNS and CDR2 is SASEGT.

The rearrangement uses TRBV12-3 or TRBV12-4 and TRBJ1-2; no definite D call. The CDR3 totals 12 residues. V was shortened by 7 bases and J by 3 bases, with 9 bases between the two germline ends. The CDR3 region is CASTAGDYGYTF. CDR3 DNA: TGTGCCAGCACCGCCGGAGACTATGGCTACACCTTC.

This chain joins TRBV4-1 and TRBJ1-2, with a weak D call TRBD1 (5 bases). The CDR3 covers 15 residues. Deletions cut 5 bases from V and 3 bases from J, with 16 bases between. Germline-derived CDR1 and CDR2 are MGHRA and YSYEKL. The CDR3 nucleotides are TGCGCCAGCAGCTCACATTTGGAGGGGTACTATGGCTACACCTTC. It specifies CASSSHLEGYYGYTF.

The chain has TRBV18 and TRBJ1-5; 7 nucleotides match TRBD1. The length of the CDR3 is 15 residues. V lost 6 bases to trimming and J lost 2 bases; unmatched junction nucleotides: 7. Germline V CDR1 and CDR2: KGHSH, LQKENI. The CDR3 sequence is CASSSDRRGNQPQHF. The CDR3 region has the DNA TGTGCCAGCTCGTCGGACAGGAGGGGCAATCAGCCCCAGCATTTT.

The genes are TRBV4-1 and TRBJ1-4; D gene ambiguous. The germline gives CDR1 MGHRA, CDR2 YSYEKL. The CDR3 is made up of 13 amino acids. With 4 bases removed from V and 3 bases from J, the gap between germline ends came to 6 bases. CDR3 sequence reads: CASSLSSNEKLFF. In DNA, the CDR3 is TGCGCCAGCAGCCTTTCCTCTAATGAAAAACTGTTTTTT.

This clone was recorded only once. The chain combines TRBV19 with TRBJ1-2, with 7 bases matching TRBD1. After removal of 7 bases from V and 8 bases from J, the junction contained 13 bases not matched to a gene. There are 14 residues in the CDR3. Germline CDR1 is LNHDA and CDR2 is SQIVND (reference sequence). In DNA, the CDR3 is TGTGCCAGTACACCTTACAGGGGATGGGAAGGCTACACCTTC. It codes for CASTPYRGWEGYTF.

This rearrangement joins TRBV25-1 to TRBJ1-5; 7 bases fit TRBD1. The CDR3 totals 18 residues. Trimming cost V 4 bases and J 0 bases; bases outside gene matches: 12. The V gene's germline CDR1 is MGHDK and CDR2 SYGVNS. The CDR3 protein is CASSGYQGQGDSNQPQHF. The CDR3 bases are TGTGCCAGCAGTGGATATCAGGGCCAGGGGGATAGCAATCAGCCCCAGCATTTT.

The chain recombines TRBV6-2 or TRBV6-3 with TRBJ1-1, with D possibly TRBD1 on 5 matching bases. This CDR3 spans 15 amino acids. The germline V gene encodes CDR1 MNHEY and CDR2 SVGEGT. The V gene lost 5 bases and the J gene lost 10 bases, with 23 bases spanning the gap. DNA of the CDR3: TGTGCCAGCAGTGGGGGGAGGGACGGCTACGCCGTAGCTTTCTTT. It yields the protein CASSGGRDGYAVAFF.

The gene calls are TRBV10-3 and TRBJ1-1; D remains unclear. CDR3 length equals 15 residues. Germline CDR1 reads ENHRY; CDR2 reads SYGVKD. The V end lost 3 bases, the J end lost 1 base, and 12 bases lay between the germline ends. The CDR3 coding sequence is TGTGCCATCAGTGAAAGTCCGGGTTCGAACACTGAAGCTTTCTTT. This translates into CAISESPGSNTEAFF.